The 22 T cell receptor beta chains given below trace back to one sample, sequenced in a study of patients and donors after allogeneic stem cell transplantation. TCRdb re-called the RT-PCR reads with MiXCR, one entry per CDR3 protein. In the table there are some 880,000 distinct CDR3 sequences, more than 15% of which are singletons. The sequencing input was blood, either unsorted or a sorted T cell fraction (not recorded which). The source is a human donor who was either an allogeneic HSCT recipient or a stem cell or donor lymphocyte infusion donor (not recorded which). It is not recorded whose cells these are; they may come from a transplant donor.

A few counts support this clonotype. The rearrangement joins TRBV6-5 to TRBJ1-2; TRBD1 matches at 8 bases. With 1 base clipped from V and 8 bases from J, the junction kept 12 bases outside the gene matches. The CDR3 length is 16 residues. In germline, CDR1 is MNHEY, CDR2 SVGAGI. CDR3 DNA sequence: TGTGCCAGCAGTTACTTAGCTCGGCAGGGGGCGCGAGGCTACACCTTC. The encoded protein is CASSYLARQGARGYTF.

The V call is TRBV4-3, the J call TRBJ2-3, with 7 nucleotides matching TRBD2. CDR1 LGHNA and CDR2 YSLEER come from the germline V gene. CDR3 size: 18 residues. After removal of 0 bases from V and 3 bases from J, the junction contained 12 bases not matched to a gene. The DNA for the CDR3 is TGCGCCAGCAGCCAAGAACCGGTCGACTTGGGGGGGACAGATACGCAGTATTTT. This gives the protein CASSQEPVDLGGTDTQYF.

The table lists this clonotype with many counts. This chain connects TRBV12-3 or TRBV12-4 to TRBJ2-3; tentative D call: TRBD1 (5 bases). CDR3 length: 14 residues. V was pared by 3 bases and J by 1 base, with 8 bases between. Here the CDR3 DNA reads TGTGCCAGCAGTTTCGGACATGGCACAGATACGCAGTATTTT. Translating it yields CASSFGHGTDTQYF.

This clonotype was counted a few times. The chain couples TRBV20-1 to TRBJ2-5, with D possibly TRBD1 on 6 matching bases. The CDR3 extends over 10 amino acids. Germline V gene lookup returns CDR1 DFQATT and CDR2 SNEGSKA (reference sequence). Trimming took off 7 bases at V and 5 bases at J, with 8 bases between the two ends. CDR3 sequence (DNA): TGCAGTGGGACAGTCGAGACCCAGTACTTC. Encoded protein: CSGTVETQYF.

The chain is built from TRBV2 and TRBJ2-5, with D unclear. Trimming pared 7 bases from V and 5 bases from J, leaving 8 bases between. In germline, CDR1 is SNHLY, CDR2 FYNNEI. The CDR3 runs to 11 residues. The CDR3 spells CASNPSETQYF. CDR3 nucleotide sequence: TGTGCCAGCAATCCTTCGGAGACCCAGTACTTC. The variable domain in full, with the rest retrieved from reference TRBV2 and TRBJ2-5, is EPEVTQTPSHQVTQMGQEVILRCVPISNHLYFYWYRQILGQKVEFLVSFYNNEISEKSEIFDDQFSVERPDGSNFTLKIRSTKLEDSAMYFCASNPSETQYFGPGTRLLVL.

V usage is TRBV3-1 and J usage is TRBJ2-5; no firm D call. The CDR3 runs 15 residues. Germline-derived CDR1 and CDR2 are LGHDT and YNNKEL (reference sequence). The V end lost 7 bases, the J end lost 1 base, and 16 bases lay between the germline ends. Here the CDR3 DNA reads TGTGCCAGCAAGCATCTGGGCCCCTCCCAAGAGACCCAGTACTTC. Translation: CASKHLGPSQETQYF.

This clonotype was recorded at least ten times. V and J are TRBV12-3 or TRBV12-4 and TRBJ1-1, with D perhaps TRBD1 (5 bases). V was trimmed by 6 bases and J by 1 base, leaving 9 bases between them. The CDR3 has 13 residues. This chain's CDR3 is CASRLGTNTEAFF. The CDR3 DNA reads TGTGCCAGCAGACTGGGGACGAACACTGAAGCTTTCTTT.

V is TRBV7-2 and J is TRBJ1-1; maybe TRBD1 (6 bases). The CDR3 spans 13 residues. Trimming left V 4 bases short and J 8 bases short, with 14 bases between. Per the germline V gene, CDR1 is SGHTA and CDR2 is FQGNSA. The CDR3 reads CASSSAVGGEAFF. CDR3 coding DNA: TGTGCCAGCAGCTCAGCAGTGGGGGGCGAAGCTTTCTTT.

This clonotype was seen a handful of times. The chain couples TRBV20-1 to TRBJ1-2, with D perhaps matching TRBD1 (6 bases). Trimming pared 4 bases from V and 7 bases from J, leaving 19 bases between. Per the germline V gene, CDR1 is DFQATT and CDR2 is SNEGSKA (reference sequence). This CDR3 is 14 amino acids long. The CDR3 region is CSAIQTQGRAGYTF. In DNA form, the CDR3 reads TGCAGTGCTATACAAACCCAGGGGAGGGCTGGCTACACCTTC.

This clonotype has a handful of counts. The J gene is TRBJ1-1, the V gene TRBV12-3 or TRBV12-4; 10 bases line up with TRBD1. The CDR3 sequence is 14 residues long. With V trimmed by 2 bases and J by 7 bases, 4 bases remained unmatched. The chain's CDR3 is CASSLLRTGGEAFF. In nucleotides, the CDR3 is TGTGCCAGCAGTTTACTAAGGACAGGGGGTGAAGCTTTCTTT.

The rearrangement links TRBV7-8 to TRBJ2-2; maybe TRBD2 (5 bases). The CDR3 has 16 amino acids. CDR1 is SGHVS, CDR2 FQNEAQ, per germline. V was trimmed by 6 bases and J by 0 bases, leaving 14 bases between them. The CDR3 here is CASRPRRVSNTGELFF. CDR3 in DNA: TGTGCCAGCAGGCCGAGGCGGGTCTCGAACACCGGGGAGCTGTTTTTT.

V is TRBV29-1 and J is TRBJ2-7, with D perhaps TRBD1 or TRBD2 (6 bases each). Germline V gene data show CDR1 as SQVTM and CDR2 as ANQGSEA. This CDR3 has 14 residues. Trimming removed 7 bases at V and 5 bases at J, with 21 bases between. CDR3 in amino acids: CSATPGGRPHEQYF. In nucleotides, the CDR3 is TGCAGCGCAACCCCCGGGGGCAGGCCCCACGAGCAGTACTTC.

In this sample, this clonotype turned up a few times. The chain couples TRBV25-1 to TRBJ2-5; 7 bases map to TRBD2. Germline values: CDR1 MGHDK, CDR2 SYGVNS. V gave up 6 bases and J gave up 5 bases; unmatched junction bases: 12. The CDR3 extends over 15 amino acids. The DNA for the CDR3 is TGTGCCAGCAGGAAAGGGACGGGAGGAGGCGAGACCCAGTACTTC. This codes for CASRKGTGGGETQYF.

This clonotype occurred a few times. The genes are TRBV7-6 and TRBJ2-7; D remains unclear. Germline CDR1 reads SGHVS; CDR2 reads FNYEAQ. Trimming pared 2 bases from V and 7 bases from J, leaving 15 bases between. The CDR3 is 14 residues long. The CDR3 reads CASSLPWTGPEQYF. The CDR3 DNA follows: TGTGCCAGCAGCTTACCATGGACCGGACCGGAGCAGTACTTC.

Only a few counts were recorded for this clonotype. The rearrangement links TRBV4-3 to TRBJ2-7, with 8 bases identical to TRBD1. The germline gives CDR1 LGHNA, CDR2 YSLEER. The CDR3 is made up of 15 amino acids. V gave up 0 bases and J gave up 7 bases; unmatched junction bases: 8. CDR3 sequence reads: CASSQDRTGRGEQYF. DNA of the CDR3: TGCGCCAGCAGCCAAGACAGGACAGGGCGAGGAGAGCAGTACTTC.

The sample holds a few counts of this clonotype. The V and J genes are TRBV7-2 and TRBJ2-5, with 7 bases that match TRBD1. The CDR3 spans 15 residues. The germline gives CDR1 SGHTA, CDR2 FQGNSA. V shed 5 bases and J 4 bases; nucleotides not matched to a gene: 10. CDR3 in amino acids: CASSVNRGLRETQYF. The CDR3 bases are TGTGCCAGCAGCGTCAACAGGGGTTTGAGAGAGACCCAGTACTTC. The entire variable domain, with the rest obtained from reference TRBV7-2 and TRBJ2-5, is as follows: GAGVSQSPSNKVTEKGKDVELRCDPISGHTALYWYRQSLGQGLEFLIYFQGNSAPDKSGLPSDRFSAERTGGSVSTLTIQRTQQEDSAVYLCASSVNRGLRETQYFGPGTRLLVL.

This clonotype came up a few times. V usage is TRBV6-1 and J usage is TRBJ1-5; 7 bases line up with TRBD1. This CDR3 has 16 amino acids. Trimming cost V 4 bases and J 0 bases; bases outside gene matches: 6. From germline, CDR1 is MNHNS and CDR2 SASEGT. In nucleotides, the CDR3 is TGTGCCAGCAGTGCATGGGACAGTTATAGCAATCAGCCCCAGCATTTT. Its protein product is CASSAWDSYSNQPQHF.

This clonotype showed up just a few times. The chain couples TRBV12-3 or TRBV12-4 to TRBJ2-7, with 8 bases aligning to TRBD2. With V trimmed by 0 bases and J by 3 bases, 7 bases remained unmatched. The CDR3 is 16 amino acids. CDR3 in DNA: TGTGCCAGCAGTTTAGCTTCACCGGGAGGGTACTACGAGCAGTACTTC. Protein sequence: CASSLASPGGYYEQYF.

This clonotype has only a few counts. The chain is built from TRBV7-3 and TRBJ2-1; 7 nucleotides line up with TRBD2. The J segment lost 7 bases and the V segment lost 5 bases, leaving 17 bases of the junction unmatched. The CDR3 runs 17 residues. Germline CDR1 is SGHTA and CDR2 is FQGTGA. The CDR3: CASSMRLAGTNRNEQFF. As DNA, the CDR3 is TGTGCCAGCAGCATGAGACTAGCAGGCACAAACAGGAATGAGCAGTTCTTC.

This chain joins TRBV10-3 and TRBJ2-1; 10 bases map to TRBD2. V lost 0 bases to trimming and J lost 9 bases; unmatched junction nucleotides: 5. The germline V gene has CDR1 ENHRY and CDR2 SYGVKD. The CDR3 loop spans 15 amino acids. CDR3: CAISESKREGGEQFF. As DNA, the CDR3 is TGTGCCATCAGTGAGTCCAAGCGGGAGGGAGGTGAGCAGTTCTTC.

The CDR3 DNA follows: TGTGCCAGCAGCCAGTACAGGGACAGTTATCAGCCCCAGCATTTT. It codes for CASSQYRDSYQPQHF. The chain joins TRBV3-1 to TRBJ1-5; TRBD1 matches at 7 bases. This CDR3 region has 15 residues. Germline assignment: CDR1 LGHDT and CDR2 YNNKEL (reference sequence). Trimming removed 3 bases from V and 5 bases from J; junction bases left unmatched: 7.

The V and J genes are TRBV18 and TRBJ2-2; D is possibly TRBD2 (5 bases). Trimming stripped 8 bases from V and 6 bases from J, with 16 bases between. Germline V gene sequence: CDR1 KGHSH, CDR2 LQKENI. The CDR3 consists of 14 residues. The CDR3 here is CASTSGNRAGELFF. The DNA of the CDR3 is TGTGCCAGCACCTCGGGAAATCGGGCCGGGGAGCTGTTTTTT. Based on the CDR3 plus reference TRBV18 and TRBJ2-2, the full variable domain is NAGVMQNPRHLVRRRGQEARLRCSPMKGHSHVYWYRQLPEEGLKFMVYLQKENIIDESGMPKERFSAEFPKEGPSILRIQQVVRGDSAAYFCASTSGNRAGELFFGEGSRLTVL.